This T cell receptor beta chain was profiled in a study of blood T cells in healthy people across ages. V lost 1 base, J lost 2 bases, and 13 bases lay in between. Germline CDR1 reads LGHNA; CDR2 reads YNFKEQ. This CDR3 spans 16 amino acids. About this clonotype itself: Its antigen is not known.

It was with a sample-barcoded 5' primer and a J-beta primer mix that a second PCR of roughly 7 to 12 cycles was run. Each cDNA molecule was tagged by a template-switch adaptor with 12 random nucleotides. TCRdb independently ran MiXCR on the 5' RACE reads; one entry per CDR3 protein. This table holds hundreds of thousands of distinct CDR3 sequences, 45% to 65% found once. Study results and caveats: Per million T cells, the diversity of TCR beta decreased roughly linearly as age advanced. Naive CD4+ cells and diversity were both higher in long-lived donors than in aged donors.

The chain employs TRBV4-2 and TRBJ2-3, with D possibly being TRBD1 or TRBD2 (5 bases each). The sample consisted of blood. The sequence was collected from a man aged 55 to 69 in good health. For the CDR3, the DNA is TGTGCCAGCAGCCAAGTACGGGTGGGACCCACAGATACGCAGTATTTT. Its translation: CASSQVRVGPTDTQYF.